This TCR beta chain was observed in a study of blood T cells in healthy people across ages. Overall study: Using template switching, researchers captured about one barcoded beta molecule for each two T cells.

The CDR3 sequence is 16 residues long. The germline V gene has CDR1 MRHNA and CDR2 SNTAGT. V shed 2 bases, J shed 4 bases, and the junction held 10 bases outside the gene matches. Every donor contributed ten milliliters of peripheral blood by blood draw. This clonotype appeared a single time. The antigen remains undetermined. Through a sample-barcoded 5' primer and a J-beta primer mix, a second PCR was run for roughly 7 to 12 cycles. Through a template-switch adaptor with 12 random nucleotides, each cDNA molecule received a tag. TCRdb re-called the 5' RACE reads with MiXCR, one entry per CDR3 protein. This sample has around 1,900,000 distinct CDR3 sequences, with about 39% found just once. Notes on the study in general: Long-lived donors carried more naive CD4+ cells and greater diversity than aged donors.

This chain joins TRBV6-4 and TRBJ1-1; 7 bases fit TRBD1. The clonotype was recovered from a human donor in good health. Material: blood. The CDR3: CASSDTGTRGGTEAFF. DNA for the CDR3: TGTGCCAGCAGTGACACCGGGACCAGGGGGGGCACTGAAGCTTTCTTT.